This TCR beta chain was sequenced for a study of shared clonotypes between healthy human individuals. In the study overall: CD4 naive and CD4 memory each took three plates per donor, while CD8 naive took two and CD8 memory one.

The V end was cut by 8 bases, the J end by 3 bases, with 7 bases between. Germline CDR1 reads MDHEN; CDR2 reads SYDVKM. The CDR3 is 11 residues long. The repertoire was sequenced with immunoSEQ multiplex PCR; TCRdb's copy has only in-frame clones and lacks some. The table shows 1.6 million or so clones, with approximately 98.5% occurring only once. To note about this clone: The antigen remains unidentified.

Points from the study as a whole: Several donors held around 5% of naive CD4 clonotypes in common.

The sequenced sample was naive CD4+ T cells sorted from blood. Subset defined: CD45RA+ positively selected. The chain has TRBV28 and TRBJ1-2; D unresolved. The clonotype comes from a young man in good health. The CDR3 region is CASVGDYGYTF. As DNA, the CDR3 is TGTGCCAGCGTCGGGGACTATGGCTACACCTTC.